A single sample gave rise to the 10 T cell receptor beta chains below, sequenced in a study of human T cells and chemical hapten exposure. Noted time point: patch test 1, 2 weeks after DPC sensitization. Treatment denoted: therapeutic diphenylcyclopropenone sensitization with weekly scalp DPC. TCRdb analysed the RACE reads with MiXCR anew, one entry per CDR3 protein. The profile shows some 91,000 distinct CDR3 sequences, over 10% of them singletons. Sequenced material: whole blood, taken in connection with sensitization to the hapten diphenylcyclopropenone (DPC). The receptors derive from a woman between 40 and 50 years old with alopecia areata. Some clones in this sample may be carry-over from other donors' samples.

This clonotype has a handful of counts. V gene TRBV10-3 combines with J gene TRBJ2-1, with 8 bases fitting TRBD1. The CDR3 is made up of 18 amino acids. Trimming removed 5 bases from V and 0 bases from J; junction bases left unmatched: 12. The germline V gene encodes CDR1 ENHRY and CDR2 SYGVKD. This CDR3 reads CAISSGTGLRSSYNEQFF. DNA of the CDR3: TGTGCCATCAGTTCCGGGACAGGTTTAAGGTCCTCCTACAATGAGCAGTTCTTC.

The CDR3 sequence is CASSPGHLYGYTF. CDR3 in DNA: TGTGCCAGCAGCCCCGGACATCTCTATGGCTACACCTTC. This chain joins TRBV7-3 and TRBJ1-2, with D perhaps TRBD1 (5 bases). The CDR3 spans 13 residues. The germline CDR1 and CDR2 sequences are SGHTA and FQGTGA. Trimming shortened V by 5 bases and J by 4 bases, and 11 bases separated the two germline ends.

This clonotype was picked up a small number of times. The V gene is TRBV5-1, the J gene TRBJ1-2; D remains ambiguous. The CDR3 is 14 amino acids. Trimming took 4 bases from V and 0 from J, leaving 10 bases between them. Germline CDR1 and CDR2: SGHRS and YFSETQ. CDR3 sequence (DNA): TGCGCCAGCAGCAGGCAGGAAGCTAACTATGGCTACACCTTC. As protein: CASSRQEANYGYTF.

This clonotype was counted between two and nine times. This chain uses TRBV11-3 with TRBJ2-5; no reliable D call. The CDR3 extends over 15 amino acids. The V gene lost 1 base and the J gene lost 3 bases, with 12 bases spanning the gap. Germline CDR1 reads SGHNT; CDR2 reads YENEEA. The CDR3 here is CASSLGFPWEETQYF. CDR3 nucleotide sequence: TGTGCCAGCAGCTTAGGTTTTCCATGGGAAGAGACCCAGTACTTC.

This clonotype was seen many times. The V and J genes are TRBV11-2 and TRBJ1-1; 8 bases are shared with TRBD1. The CDR3 totals 18 residues. V shed 5 bases and J 6 bases; nucleotides not matched to a gene: 20. Germline V gene lookup returns CDR1 SGHAT and CDR2 FQNNGV. CDR3 sequence (DNA): TGTGCCAGCAGCGGTCAACCCGCAGGACAGGGCTTTAGGTCTGAAGCTTTCTTT. This translates into CASSGQPAGQGFRSEAFF.

In this sample, this clonotype turned up many times. This chain connects TRBV5-5 to TRBJ2-1, with a weak D call TRBD2 (5 bases). The germline V and J ends were trimmed by 0 bases and 0 bases, with 10 bases remaining between them. The CDR3 contains 16 residues. The germline gives CDR1 SGHKS, CDR2 YYEKEE (reference sequence). The CDR3 DNA is TGTGCCAGCAGCTTGGCCACGGGGATCTCCTACAATGAGCAGTTCTTC. Protein product: CASSLATGISYNEQFF.

The V call is TRBV2, the J call TRBJ1-4; 9 nucleotides line up with TRBD1. CDR3 length: 16 amino acids. Germline V gene data show CDR1 as SNHLY and CDR2 as FYNNEI. V lost 6 bases and J lost 7; bases outside the gene matches: 12. The CDR3 DNA is TGTGCCAGCAGCACCGGGACAGGGACGAGGGCTGAAAAACTGTTTTTT. This translates into CASSTGTGTRAEKLFF.

This clonotype appeared many times. The CDR3 is CSASVAGVFHEQYF. As DNA, the CDR3 is TGCAGTGCTAGTGTAGCGGGAGTGTTCCACGAGCAGTACTTC. This chain uses TRBV20-1 with TRBJ2-7; 9 nucleotides align to TRBD2. Looked up from germline, CDR1 is DFQATT and CDR2 is SNEGSKA (reference sequence). The CDR3 is 14 residues long. Losses at the gene ends were 3 bases for V and 5 bases for J; bases not matched to a gene: 8.

A few counts support this clonotype. The chain carries TRBV10-3 and TRBJ2-5; 14 positions agree with TRBD2. The CDR3 covers 15 residues. The V and J ends lost 6 bases and 5 bases, in that order; junction bases with no gene match: 5. The germline gives CDR1 ENHRY, CDR2 SYGVKD. The CDR3 here is CAIRGTSGSKETQYF. Written as DNA, the CDR3 is TGTGCCATCAGGGGGACTAGCGGGAGCAAGGAGACCCAGTACTTC.

The CDR3 region is CASSLAAGQNTDTQYF. CDR3 bases: TGTGCCAGCAGCTTGGCCGCGGGTCAAAACACAGATACGCAGTATTTT. The rearrangement joins TRBV5-6 to TRBJ2-3; a possible D gene is TRBD2 (5 bases). Germline CDR1 is SGHDT and CDR2 is YYEEEE. Between the trimmed V and J ends, which lost 0 bases and 2 bases, there was a span of 13 bases. CDR3 length equals 16 residues.